This TCR beta chain was obtained from a study of graft-versus-host responses after intestinal transplantation. In the study overall: After anti-thymocyte globulin induction, recipients took tacrolimus and steroids for two to three years.

Of note for this clone: The antigen is not known.

The method was immunoSEQ multiplex PCR; TCRdb's version includes in-frame clones alone and lacks a portion of them. The table includes roughly 19,000 clones, around 93% detected once. Trimming at V came to 5 bases and at J to 8 bases, leaving 10 bases not matched to a gene. Germline V lookup: CDR1 MNHEY, CDR2 SMNVEV (reference sequence). This CDR3 is built from 14 residues. General study results and limits: GvH clones were found in recipient marrow; some appeared first in ileum or blood.

This clonotype was sampled from a human patient who received an intestinal transplant, so some T cells may come from the graft donor. Sequenced material: PBMCs, taken 23 days after intestinal transplant. The genes are TRBV27 and TRBJ1-2; 8 bases are a match to TRBD1. In DNA, the CDR3 is TGTGCCAGCAGTCCCGGACAGGGCATTGGCGGCTACACCTTC. It encodes CASSPGQGIGGYTF.